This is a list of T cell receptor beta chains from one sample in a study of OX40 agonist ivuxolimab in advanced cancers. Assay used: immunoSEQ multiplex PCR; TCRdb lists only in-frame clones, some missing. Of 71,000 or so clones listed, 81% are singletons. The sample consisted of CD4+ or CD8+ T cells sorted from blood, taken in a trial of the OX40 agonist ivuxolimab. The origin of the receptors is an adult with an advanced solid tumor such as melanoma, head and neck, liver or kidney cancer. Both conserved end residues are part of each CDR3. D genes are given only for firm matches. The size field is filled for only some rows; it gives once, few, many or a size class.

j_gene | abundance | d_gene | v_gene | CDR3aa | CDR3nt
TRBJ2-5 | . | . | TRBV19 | CASSTPIGRAETQYF | TGTGCCAGTAGTACCCCTATAGGTAGGGCAGAGACCCAGTACTTC
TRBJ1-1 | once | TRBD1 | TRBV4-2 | CASSQPGTVNTEAFF | TGTGCCAGCAGCCAACCCGGGACAGTGAACACTGAAGCTTTCTTT
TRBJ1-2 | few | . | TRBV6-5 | CASSLTSYGYTF | TGTGCCAGCAGTCTTACGTCCTATGGCTACACCTTC
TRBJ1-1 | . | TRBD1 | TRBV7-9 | CASSRRAGTDEAFF | TGTGCCAGCAGCCGACGTGCGGGGACAGATGAAGCTTTCTTT
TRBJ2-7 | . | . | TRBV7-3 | CASSPRQVLSYEQYF | TGTGCCAGCAGCCCCAGACAAGTCCTCTCCTACGAGCAGTACTTC
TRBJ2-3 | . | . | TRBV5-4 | CASSPGDSTDTQYF | TGTGCCAGCAGCCCAGGGGATAGCACAGATACGCAGTATTTT
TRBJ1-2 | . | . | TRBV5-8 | CASSRGVVNYGYTF | TGTGCCAGCAGCCGAGGGGTTGTTAACTATGGCTACACCTTC
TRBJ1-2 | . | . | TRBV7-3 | CASSLYPGEGYTF | TGTGCCAGCAGCTTATACCCCGGGGAAGGCTACACCTTC
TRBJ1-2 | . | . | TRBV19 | CASSIAPLPYGYTF | TGTGCCAGTAGTATAGCGCCGTTGCCCTATGGCTACACCTTC
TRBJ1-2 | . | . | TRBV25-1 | CASSEDGGNYGYTF | TGTGCCAGCAGTGAGGACGGAGGCAACTATGGCTACACCTTC
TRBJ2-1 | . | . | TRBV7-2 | CASSRWADEQFF | TGTGCCAGCAGCCGCTGGGCCGATGAGCAGTTCTTC
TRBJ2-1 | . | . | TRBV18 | CASSPPGQGGNEQFF | TGTGCCAGCTCACCACCCGGCCAGGGTGGCAATGAGCAGTTCTTC
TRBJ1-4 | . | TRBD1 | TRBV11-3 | CASSRDRVDEKLFF | TGTGCCAGCAGCCGGGACAGGGTAGACGAAAAACTGTTTTTT
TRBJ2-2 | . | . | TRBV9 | CASSWGTSNTGELFF | TGTGCCAGCAGCTGGGGCACCTCGAACACCGGGGAGCTGTTTTTT
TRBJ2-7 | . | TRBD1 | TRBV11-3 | CASSLRPGQGLYEQYF | TGTGCCAGCAGCTTACGCCCGGGACAGGGACTCTACGAGCAGTACTTC
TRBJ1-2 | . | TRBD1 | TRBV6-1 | CASSEYGTALAPNYGYTF | TGTGCCAGCAGTGAATACGGGACAGCCCTTGCTCCAAACTATGGCTACACCTTC
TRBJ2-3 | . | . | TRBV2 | CASTLELSGSDTQYF | TGTGCCAGCACTTTGGAGTTATCCGGGTCAGATACGCAGTATTTT
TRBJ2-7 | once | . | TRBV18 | CASSPRGTGSYEQYF | TGTGCCAGCTCCCCCCGCGGGACTGGCTCCTACGAGCAGTACTTC
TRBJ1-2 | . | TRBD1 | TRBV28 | CASSLLGQGYGYTF | TGTGCCAGCAGTCTTCTGGGACAGGGCTATGGCTACACCTTC
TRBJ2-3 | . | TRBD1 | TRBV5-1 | CASSKTGGGTDTQYF | TGCGCCAGCAGCAAAACAGGGGGTGGAACAGATACGCAGTATTTT
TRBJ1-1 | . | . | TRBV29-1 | CSVAQESTEAFF | TGCAGCGTTGCCCAGGAAAGCACTGAAGCTTTCTTT
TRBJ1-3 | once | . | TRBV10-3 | CATRIVSGNTIYF | TGTGCCACCCGGATCGTCTCTGGAAACACCATATATTTT
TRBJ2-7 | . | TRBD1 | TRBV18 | CASSQGQGAFYEQYF | TGTGCCAGCTCACAAGGACAGGGGGCTTTCTACGAGCAGTACTTC
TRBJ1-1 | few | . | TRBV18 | CASSPNAGQTEAFF | TGTGCCAGCTCACCAAACGCAGGGCAAACTGAAGCTTTCTTT
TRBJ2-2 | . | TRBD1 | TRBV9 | CASSFRPGGLDTGELFF | TGTGCCAGCAGCTTTCGCCCAGGGGGCTTGGACACCGGGGAGCTGTTTTTT
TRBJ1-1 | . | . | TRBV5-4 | CATNFRQMNTEAFF | TGTGCCACCAACTTCCGACAGATGAACACTGAAGCTTTCTTT
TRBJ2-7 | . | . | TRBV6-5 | CASSYGGLGNYEQYF | TGTGCCAGCAGTTACGGGGGGCTCGGGAACTACGAGCAGTACTTC
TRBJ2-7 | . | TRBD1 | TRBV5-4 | CASSRQGAQYEQYF | TGTGCCAGCAGCCGGCAGGGGGCGCAATACGAGCAGTACTTC
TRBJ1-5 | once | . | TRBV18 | CASSPGQISNQPQHF | TGTGCCAGCTCACCCGGACAGATTAGCAATCAGCCCCAGCATTTT
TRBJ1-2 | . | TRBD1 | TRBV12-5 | CASGPNQRQGGYGYTF | TGTGCTAGTGGCCCGAATCAGCGACAGGGAGGCTATGGCTACACCTTC
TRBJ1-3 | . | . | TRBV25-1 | CASSEPPDGGIRNTIYF | TGTGCCAGCAGTGAGCCCCCGGACGGAGGAATTCGAAACACCATATATTTT
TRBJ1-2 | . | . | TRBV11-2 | CASTKTDGDGYTF | TGTGCCAGCACAAAGACAGATGGGGATGGCTACACCTTC
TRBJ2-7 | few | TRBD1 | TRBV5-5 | CASSLARDRVREQYF | TGTGCCAGCAGCTTGGCCCGGGACAGGGTCCGCGAGCAGTACTTC
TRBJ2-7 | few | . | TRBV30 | CAWTGITDEQYF | TGTGCCTGGACAGGGATCACTGACGAGCAGTACTTC
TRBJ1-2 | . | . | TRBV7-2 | CASSFRDATTF | TGTGCCAGCAGCTTCCGGGACGCAACCACCTTC
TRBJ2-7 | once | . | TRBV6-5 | CASSYGRNYEQYF | TGTGCCAGCAGTTACGGCAGGAACTACGAGCAGTACTTC
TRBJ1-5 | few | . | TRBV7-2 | CASSLALGSTQPQHF | TGTGCCAGCAGCTTAGCGTTGGGCAGTACCCAGCCCCAGCATTTT
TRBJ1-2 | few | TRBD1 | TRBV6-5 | CASSPGGRQGLPSTF | TGTGCCAGCAGTCCCGGGGGCAGACAGGGACTACCTTCTACCTTC
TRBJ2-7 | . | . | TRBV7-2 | CASSFAWGGEQYF | TGTGCCAGCAGCTTCGCCTGGGGAGGCGAGCAGTACTTC
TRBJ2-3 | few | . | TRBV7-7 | CASSSRVTDTQYF | TGTGCCAGCAGCTCCAGGGTTACAGATACGCAGTATTTT
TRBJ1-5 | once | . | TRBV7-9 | CASSSQGGEPQHF | TGTGCCAGCAGCTCACAAGGGGGAGAGCCCCAGCATTTT
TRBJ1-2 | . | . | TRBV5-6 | CASSLGDRGGYTF | TGTGCCAGCAGCTTGGGAGACAGAGGGGGCTACACCTTC
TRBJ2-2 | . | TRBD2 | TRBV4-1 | CASSQGWREKSNTGELFF | TGCGCCAGCAGCCAAGGGTGGCGGGAGAAGTCGAACACCGGGGAGCTGTTTTTT
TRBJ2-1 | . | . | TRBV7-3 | CASSLSSAQLLNEQFF | TGTGCCAGCAGCTTATCATCGGCACAGCTACTAAATGAGCAGTTCTTC
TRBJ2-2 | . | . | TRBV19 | CARSWWRNANTGELFF | TGTGCCAGAAGCTGGTGGCGGAACGCGAACACCGGGGAGCTGTTTTTT
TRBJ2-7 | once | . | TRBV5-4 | CASRPPGANEQYF | TGTGCCAGCAGGCCTCCCGGAGCTAACGAGCAGTACTTC
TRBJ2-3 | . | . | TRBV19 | CASNEQSTDTQYF | TGTGCCAGTAATGAACAGAGCACAGATACGCAGTATTTT
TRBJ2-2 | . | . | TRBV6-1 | CASSGARGTWNTGELFF | TGTGCCAGCAGTGGGGCGAGAGGGACTTGGAATACCGGGGAGCTGTTTTTT
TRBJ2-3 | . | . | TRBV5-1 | CASSWGQADTQYF | TGCGCCAGCAGCTGGGGTCAGGCAGATACGCAGTATTTT
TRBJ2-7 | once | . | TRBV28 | CASSVLDYEQYF | TGTGCCAGCTCGGTACTAGACTACGAGCAGTACTTC
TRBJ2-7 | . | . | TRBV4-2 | CASSTRDNSYEQYF | TGTGCCAGCAGCACCCGGGACAACTCCTACGAGCAGTACTTC
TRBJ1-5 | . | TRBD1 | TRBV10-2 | CASSVSGQSSNQPQHF | TGCGCCAGCAGTGTGTCGGGACAGTCTAGCAATCAGCCCCAGCATTTT
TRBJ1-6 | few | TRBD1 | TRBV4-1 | CASSHGQGRENSPLHF | TGCGCCAGCAGCCACGGACAGGGGAGGGAGAATTCACCCCTCCACTTT
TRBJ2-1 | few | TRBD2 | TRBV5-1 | CASREGLEVYNEQFF | TGCGCCAGCAGAGAGGGACTAGAAGTATACAATGAGCAGTTCTTC
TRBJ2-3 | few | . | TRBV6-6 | CASSYSSTTDTQYF | TGTGCCAGCAGTTACTCGAGCACCACAGATACGCAGTATTTT